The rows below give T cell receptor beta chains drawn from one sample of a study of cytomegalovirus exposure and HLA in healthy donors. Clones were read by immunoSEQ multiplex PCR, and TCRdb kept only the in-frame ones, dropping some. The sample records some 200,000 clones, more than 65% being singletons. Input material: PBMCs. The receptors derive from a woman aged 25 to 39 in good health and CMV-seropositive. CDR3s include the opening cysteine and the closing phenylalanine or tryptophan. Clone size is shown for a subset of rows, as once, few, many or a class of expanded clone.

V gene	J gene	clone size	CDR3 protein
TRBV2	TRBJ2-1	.	CASSLGLGGPNEQFF
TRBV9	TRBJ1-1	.	CASSPQGGYEAFF
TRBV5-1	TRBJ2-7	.	CASSRTGQNYEQYF
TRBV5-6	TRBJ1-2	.	CASSTRQGRRDGYTF
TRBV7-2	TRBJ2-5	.	CATSAGSQETQYF
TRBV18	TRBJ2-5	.	CASSPPLGLAGVETQYF
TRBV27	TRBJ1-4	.	CASRVQATNEKLFF
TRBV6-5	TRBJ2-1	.	CASSSGGEQFF
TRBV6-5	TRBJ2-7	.	CASSSLAGGHEQYF
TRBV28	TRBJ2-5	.	CASSLAGGTETQYF
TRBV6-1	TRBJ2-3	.	CASSAVRGTQYF
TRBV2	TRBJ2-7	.	CASSTRTSGYEQYF
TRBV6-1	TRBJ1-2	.	CASSEGQGSYGYTF
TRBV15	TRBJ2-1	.	CATSRDWLAGVIEIVSYNEQFF
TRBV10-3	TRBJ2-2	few	CAITRQGSDGELFF
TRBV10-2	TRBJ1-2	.	CASSESRTVYGYTF
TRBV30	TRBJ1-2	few	CAWSPGTINYGYTF
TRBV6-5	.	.	CASSYGLELNNEQYF
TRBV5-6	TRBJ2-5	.	CASSSPSGGAQETQYF
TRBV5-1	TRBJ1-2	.	CASSLVSGDGDYGYTF
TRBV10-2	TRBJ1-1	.	CASSPQGNTEAFF
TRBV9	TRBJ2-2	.	CASSVGGLAAGELFF
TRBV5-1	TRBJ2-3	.	CASSLAGEDTQYF
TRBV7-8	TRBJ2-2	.	CASSLFLPGSGELFF
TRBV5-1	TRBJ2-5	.	CASSTNRGLQETQYF
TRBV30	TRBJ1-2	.	CAWSGGTDGYTF
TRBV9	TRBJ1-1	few	CASSVEAAMNTEAFF
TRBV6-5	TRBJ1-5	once	CASRWDSNSNQPQHF
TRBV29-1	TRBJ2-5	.	CSARTGGVRRLETQYF
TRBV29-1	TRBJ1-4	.	CSVTEAGAGELFF
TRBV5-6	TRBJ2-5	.	CASSYIRRGPETQYF
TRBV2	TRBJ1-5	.	CASRSSGVWSNQPQHF
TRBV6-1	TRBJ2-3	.	CASSEGLAGERQYF
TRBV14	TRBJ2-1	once	CASSQSRGIYNEQFF
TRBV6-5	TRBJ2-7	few	CASSSPGLNSYEQYF
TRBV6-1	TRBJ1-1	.	CASKQLINTEAFF
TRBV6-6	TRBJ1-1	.	CASSYPGQLEAFF
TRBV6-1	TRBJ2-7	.	CASSGDRDRGEQYF
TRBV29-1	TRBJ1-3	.	CSVGSTTGAGNTIYF
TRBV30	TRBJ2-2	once	CAWAPGLATGELFF
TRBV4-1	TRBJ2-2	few	CASSQANRVSGELFF
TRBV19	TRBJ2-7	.	CASSIGTSGLNEQYF
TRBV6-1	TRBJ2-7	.	CASRGDRGSAYEQYF
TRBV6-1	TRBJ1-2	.	CASSLDRVLYYGYTF
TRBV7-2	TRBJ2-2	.	CASSLNTGELFF
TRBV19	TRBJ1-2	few	CASSIGQGYGYTF
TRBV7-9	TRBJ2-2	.	CASSLSGTGTGELFF
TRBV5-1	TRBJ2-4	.	CASSLGSGEKNIQYF
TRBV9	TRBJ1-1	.	CASSAGTGPEAFF
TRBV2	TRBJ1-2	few	CASSDEEGYTF
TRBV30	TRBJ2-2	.	CAWGTGVSGELFF
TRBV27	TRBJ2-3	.	CASSRGAGTDTQYF
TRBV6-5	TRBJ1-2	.	CASSYPGENGYTF
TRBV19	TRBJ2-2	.	CASSIDRNWNTGELFF
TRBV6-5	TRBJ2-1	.	CASSPFYEQFF
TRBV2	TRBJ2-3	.	CASLGTSGSHLTDTQYF
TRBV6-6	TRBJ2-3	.	CASSSPGLADTQYF
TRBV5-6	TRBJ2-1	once	CASSFRGQGPLGEQFF
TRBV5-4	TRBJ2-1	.	CASSRTGGEEQFF